This is a list of T cell receptor beta chains from one sample in a study of blood T cell repertoires in COVID-19. This table comes from immunoSEQ multiplex PCR, and its TCRdb copy is limited to in-frame clones, with some not included. The sample records almost 100,000 clones, around nine tenths being singletons. Sequenced sample: peripheral blood. Receptors were obtained from a man aged 45 to 65 with acute or convalescent COVID-19. The CDR3 runs from the conserved cysteine through the conserved F or W. A D gene is named only where the DNA matches it firmly. Clone sizes are given selectively: once, few, many, or a class where the clone is expanded.

CDR3 DNA,CDR3 protein,V gene,clone size,CDR3 length,D gene,J gene
TGTGCTAGTGGTTTGGGCACTAGCGGTTACAATGAGCAGTTCTTC,CASGLGTSGYNEQFF,TRBV12-5,few,15,TRBD2,TRBJ2-1
TGTGCCAGCAGCCCCCTCGGGGTGGCGGACCACTCCTACAATGAGCAGTTCTTC,CASSPLGVADHSYNEQFF,TRBV9,NA,18,NA,TRBJ2-1
TGTGCCAGCAGTCTAACGAGCGGGGGAGTAGGGGCCCTCGAGCAGTACTTC,CASSLTSGGVGALEQYF,TRBV6-6,NA,17,TRBD2,TRBJ2-7
TGTGCCAGCAGCTTAAGCAGCGGGAGCTACGAGCAGTACTTC,CASSLSSGSYEQYF,TRBV11-3,few,14,TRBD2,TRBJ2-7
TGTGCCAGCAGCCAAGGGGCGACAGGCTACGAGCAGTACTTC,CASSQGATGYEQYF,TRBV7-8,NA,14,NA,TRBJ2-7
TGCGCCATCCGAACTCGAGATACGCAGTATTTT,CAIRTRDTQYF,TRBV5-1,NA,11,NA,TRBJ2-3
TGCGCCAGCAGCCTAAGGACAGGGAGGAATTCACCCCTCCACTTT,CASSLRTGRNSPLHF,TRBV5-1,NA,15,TRBD1,TRBJ1-6
TGTGCCAGCAGCCAAGGGACAGTTATTAATGAAAAACTGTTTTTT,CASSQGTVINEKLFF,TRBV7-2,NA,15,TRBD1,TRBJ1-4
TGTGCCAGCAGCTTATATCAGACAGGCGGGAGGGTCCACAATGAGCAGTTCTTC,CASSLYQTGGRVHNEQFF,TRBV11-2,NA,18,TRBD2,TRBJ2-1
TGTGCCGGCGCACAGAGTAGCAATCAGCCCCAGCATTTT,CAGAQSSNQPQHF,TRBV6-6,NA,13,NA,TRBJ1-5
TGTGCCAGCAGTGAAGCCTCGAGATATGGCTACACCTTC,CASSEASRYGYTF,TRBV2,NA,13,NA,TRBJ1-2
TGTGCCAGCAGTTTACAGGGGGCCGGCAATCAGCCCCAGCATTTT,CASSLQGAGNQPQHF,TRBV28,NA,15,TRBD1,TRBJ1-5
TGTGCCAGTAGTATTCGGAGGGACACAGATACGCAGTATTTT,CASSIRRDTDTQYF,TRBV19,NA,14,NA,TRBJ2-3
TGTGCCAGCAGCGGATCTAGCGGGAGTCTCTACGAGCAGTACTTC,CASSGSSGSLYEQYF,TRBV11-1,NA,15,TRBD2,TRBJ2-7
TGTGCCAGCAGCGGGTCTAGCGGGAGAGTGTCCAATGAGCAGTTCTTC,CASSGSSGRVSNEQFF,TRBV9,NA,16,TRBD2,TRBJ2-1
TGCGCCAGCAGCTTGGGACTAACCTACGAGCAGTACTTC,CASSLGLTYEQYF,TRBV5-1,NA,13,NA,TRBJ2-7
TGTGCCAGCCGGGACAGTGGAAACACCATATATTTT,CASRDSGNTIYF,TRBV6-5,NA,12,TRBD1,TRBJ1-3
TGCGCCAGCATGAGGTCGGGACTCCTCCCAACTAATGAAAAACTGTTTTTT,CASMRSGLLPTNEKLFF,TRBV4-1,NA,17,NA,TRBJ1-4
TGTGCCAGTAGTATAGCACTAGCGGGAGAACCTCGTTCCTACGAGCAGTACTTC,CASSIALAGEPRSYEQYF,TRBV19,NA,18,TRBD2,TRBJ2-7
TGTGCCAGCAGCTTAGGTTGGGACAGCTCCTACGAGCAGTACTTC,CASSLGWDSSYEQYF,TRBV7-8,NA,15,TRBD1,TRBJ2-7
TGTGCCAGCAGCAAAAAGCAGGACTCTTCTAGCACAGATACGCAGTATTTT,CASSKKQDSSSTDTQYF,TRBV21-1,NA,17,NA,TRBJ2-3
TGTGCCAGCAGCTTCTATAGCACAGATACGCAGTATTTT,CASSFYSTDTQYF,TRBV5-6,NA,13,NA,TRBJ2-3
TGTGCCAGCAGTTTTGCCAGTAACACTGAAGCTTTCTTT,CASSFASNTEAFF,TRBV27,NA,13,NA,TRBJ1-1
TGTGCCAGCAGTTACTCAAGACCATCAGGGCTTTCCGAGCAGTACTTC,CASSYSRPSGLSEQYF,TRBV6-2/TRBV6-3,once,16,NA,TRBJ2-7
TGTGCCAGCAGTTCTCTGAGCCCCGGACAGGGACCTAATGAAAAACTGTTTTTT,CASSSLSPGQGPNEKLFF,TRBV28,once,18,TRBD1,TRBJ1-4
TGTGCCAGCATGGAAAGGGTCCAGCGGCTAGCGGGGTACAATGAGCAGTTCTTC,CASMERVQRLAGYNEQFF,TRBV11-2,NA,18,TRBD2,TRBJ2-1
TGTGCCAGCAGCTTAGGACTGACCACTGAAGCTTTCTTT,CASSLGLTTEAFF,TRBV11-2,NA,13,NA,TRBJ1-1
TGTGCCAGCACCGGACTCTACAATGAGCAGTTCTTC,CASTGLYNEQFF,TRBV27,NA,12,NA,TRBJ2-1
TGTGCCAGCTCCCCCCCCGGGGCGGGATGGGGCAATGAGCAGTTCTTC,CASSPPGAGWGNEQFF,TRBV18,NA,16,NA,TRBJ2-1
TGTGCCAGCAGTTACGCGTCCGCGGCCGGGGAGCTGTTTTTT,CASSYASAAGELFF,TRBV6-6,once,14,NA,TRBJ2-2
TGTGCCAGCAGTGATCTAACCATAACCGGGGAGCTGTTTTTT,CASSDLTITGELFF,TRBV6-1,NA,14,NA,TRBJ2-2
TGTGCCAGCAGCTTTAGTTTCGATGGCTACACCTTC,CASSFSFDGYTF,TRBV5-8,NA,12,NA,TRBJ1-2
TGTGCCTGGAATCGCGGGAGCTTCGACGAGCAGTACTTC,CAWNRGSFDEQYF,TRBV30,NA,13,TRBD2,TRBJ2-7
TGTGCCAGCAGCTTAGGCAGGGCCCTCGAGACCCAGTACTTC,CASSLGRALETQYF,TRBV11-3,NA,14,NA,TRBJ2-5
TGTGCCTGGAGTAAAACAGGGTTCTACGAGCAGTACTTC,CAWSKTGFYEQYF,TRBV30,NA,13,NA,TRBJ2-7
TGTGCCAGTAGGGGGCACAGGTCGGGCAATCAGCCCCAGCATTTT,CASRGHRSGNQPQHF,TRBV19,NA,15,NA,TRBJ1-5
TGTGCCACCAGCAGAGGCGGTGCGGGAGGATCTTCCTACGAGCAGTACTTC,CATSRGGAGGSSYEQYF,TRBV15,NA,17,TRBD2,TRBJ2-7
TGCGCCAGCAGCTTAGAGGGAGGGGACAATGAGCAGTTCTTC,CASSLEGGDNEQFF,TRBV5-1,NA,14,TRBD2,TRBJ2-1
TGTGCCAGCAGCCGGGGGTCCTCTGGAAACACCATATATTTT,CASSRGSSGNTIYF,TRBV6-5,once,14,NA,TRBJ1-3
TGTGCCAGCAGCTCCTATAGCGGAAGCACAGATACGCAGTATTTT,CASSSYSGSTDTQYF,TRBV3-1/TRBV3-2,NA,15,NA,TRBJ2-3
TGTGCCAGCAGTACAAGACAGGGCCCCCTCCACTTT,CASSTRQGPLHF,TRBV12-3/TRBV12-4,NA,12,TRBD1,TRBJ1-6
TGCGCCAGCAGCCCGACAGGGCAGGGTACTAACTATGGCTACACCTTC,CASSPTGQGTNYGYTF,TRBV4-1,NA,16,TRBD1,TRBJ1-2
TGTGCCAGCTCACCCCGACAGGGGGCGGCCTACGAGCAGTACTTC,CASSPRQGAAYEQYF,TRBV18,NA,15,TRBD1,TRBJ2-7
TGCGCCAGCAGCTTGGGACTAGGCTACGAGCAGTACTTC,CASSLGLGYEQYF,TRBV5-1,NA,13,NA,TRBJ2-7
TGTGCCAGCTCACCGGGACAGGGGGCGACCACCGGGGAGCTGTTTTTT,CASSPGQGATTGELFF,TRBV18,NA,16,TRBD1,TRBJ2-2
TGTGCCAGCAGCCAGCGAACAACAGGGTCTGGAAACACCATATATTTT,CASSQRTTGSGNTIYF,TRBV7-8,NA,16,NA,TRBJ1-3
TGCGCCAGCAGCCAAACGGGACTAGCGGAATACAATGAGCAGTTCTTC,CASSQTGLAEYNEQFF,TRBV4-1,NA,16,TRBD2,TRBJ2-1